This TCR beta chain was sequenced in a study of shared clonotypes between healthy human individuals (dated by TCRdb to about 2020). Regarding the study in general: Three men and a couple of women, aged 18 to 49 years, made up the cohort. To increase sequencing depth and limit assay-specific biases, TCR repertoire library preparation and sequencing were carried out by different laboratories using diverse techniques. To estimate repertoire size and how much clonotypes are shared between individuals, the study performed deep sequencing of blood TCR repertoires from a handful of healthy adults. Per donor, leukapheresis produced somewhere between about 0.94 and 8.9 billion PBMCs. For each donor, CD4 naive and CD4 memory were each given three plates, CD8 naive was given two plates, and CD8 memory was given one plate.

For the CD8 naive samples, CD45RO-negative cells were positively selected for CCR7, yielding a CD45RA+CCR7+ population from which TemRA cells were excluded. Healthy HIV-negative adults with no recently reported acute infections or vaccinations were included as donors. Only Caucasian adults living in Nashville, Tennessee, USA were represented among the donors. Blood was obtained by leukapheresis, after which PBMCs were separated by Ficoll-Histopaque density gradient centrifugation and cryopreserved in liquid nitrogen vapor phase. Purity and quantity of every magnetically sorted T cell population were checked by analytical flow cytometry. Genomic DNA was isolated from each sorted fraction and quantified by UV absorbance on a Nanodrop 2000c. Study-level results and caveats: Sharing across four donors was observed for about 5% of naive CD4, less than 4% of naive CD8, over 2% of memory CD4, and about 0.39% of memory CD8 clonotypes. Pairwise subsampling indicated that sequencing depth was expected to affect the degree of clonotype sharing among donors. Compared with non-shared clonotypes, the clonotypes found in all four sorted-subset donors had higher generation probabilities. Incomplete sequencing was indicated by rarefaction of sorted-subset datasets, despite the large sequencing depth. Because the study included only a small number of donors, the genetic and exposure-history diversity represented was limited. Larger estimated clonotype richness was generally found for naive subsets than for memory subsets. Only blood was sampled, and tissue TCR repertoires likely differ from those in blood.

Using the deep immunoSEQ assay, multiplex PCR amplified TCR CDR3 regions from genomic DNA. Extracted genomic DNA from each cell subset was spread evenly across all wells of several immunoSEQ 96-well plates, with each plate serving as a replicate. Each replicate PCR for sorted subsets received roughly 0.2 ug genomic DNA, equal to tens of thousands of T cell genomes. The purified libraries were quantified using a Qubit 3.0 fluorometer, sized with a Bioanalyzer 2100, and then quantified again using the KAPA Library Quantification kit. Each immunoSEQ 96-well plate was sequenced on its own single-read 150-cycle Illumina NextSeq 550 flow cell. From the authors' description of their analysis: Because the immunoSEQ output held only junctional sequences and lacked quality scores, the filtering could not match the filtering applied to full-length reads. To assign V/J genes and CDR3, sequences were annotated against IMGT germline references using PyIR, a Python wrapper for IgBLAST v1.9. Reads were removed for weak V/J assignments (E-value above 1e-6), missing CDR3, stop codons, out-of-frame junctions, or ambiguous translated residues. A V3J clonotype was defined by an identical inferred V gene, J gene, and CDR3 amino acid sequence. Percentage overlap between repertoires was calculated by dividing the number of shared unique clonotypes by the size of the smaller repertoire. Richness of each repertoire was evaluated using RTK rarefaction, the Chao1 estimator, and Recon v2.1 estimates of unobserved clonotypes. Generation probabilities were computed with OLGA for all TCRbeta clonotypes obtained by the gDNA method from several donors. TCRdb limited this immuneACCESS table to in-frame rearrangements with V and J called. A share of clones is missing; checked studies link under half to unresolved V genes, and the rest is unexplained. The D gene and trimming were derived from the DNA, and the V and J assignments and clone size from that table. The sample contains 2 million to 2.5 million clones, 93% of them found a single time. Of the sample, 1.5% to 2% is held by the ten largest clones.

A remark on this clone: This clone's antigen is unknown. No qualities accompany the bases; no much larger clone lies one base away.

The CDR1 and CDR2 encoded by the germline V gene (reference sequence) are LNHNV and YYDKDF. Reading from cysteine to phenylalanine, the CDR3 counts 14 amino acids. Only CDR3 DNA remains: 42 bases, in frame from the first base. Trimming costs V 5 bases and J 0 bases, and their ends lie 8 bases apart. This receptor was identified in a man between 18 and 35 years old in good health. Some clones in this sample may be carry-over from other donors' samples. The material sequenced was naive CD8+ T cells from PBMCs. The sample's cell subset or site label, in plain terms: CD45RA+CCR7+. Here the chain combines TRBV15 and TRBJ1-5, with no D gene named confidently. CDR3 protein: CATSEAVSNQPQHF. The DNA sequence is as follows: TGTGCCACCAGCGAGGCGGTTAGCAATCAGCCCCAGCATTTT.